The clone carrying this T cell receptor beta chain was seen repeatedly, ten times or more. The V gene lost 4 bases and the J gene lost 4 bases, with 14 bases spanning the gap. In germline, CDR1 is MNHEY, CDR2 SVGEGT. The CDR3 sequence is 15 residues long. The entry originates in a study of CD8 T cells in ankylosing spondylitis. TCRdb recomputed calls from the 5' RACE reads with MiXCR, one row per CDR3 protein. The sample shows a few hundred thousand distinct CDR3 sequences, 15% to 20% of them seen only once. Sequencing used blood, either unsorted or a sorted T cell fraction (not recorded which). This sequence originates from a male donor with ankylosing spondylitis or in good health (not recorded which). This chain connects TRBV6-2 or TRBV6-3 to TRBJ2-4; TRBD1 is a possible D gene (6 bases). The CDR3 DNA reads as TGTGCCAGCAGTTGGTCAGGGGATGGTAAAAACATTCAGTACTTC. Its protein product is CASSWSGDGKNIQYF.